The present entry profiles one T cell receptor (beta chain) with its context. These data originate in a study of Tregs in tolerant kidney transplant recipients. With 7 bases clipped from V and 6 bases from J, the junction kept 7 bases outside the gene matches. In germline, CDR1 is SNHLY, CDR2 FYNNEI. The CDR3 length is 13 residues. Generated by immunoSEQ multiplex PCR, the TCRdb table keeps only in-frame clones and is missing some. The data hold around 50,000 clones, with roughly 90% observed a single time. Recipients received nonmyeloablative bone marrow transplants from related graft donors, with transient mixed chimerism.

The starting material was CD8+ T cells from blood (PBMCs), obtained 12 months after the transplant. The chain couples TRBV2 to TRBJ1-2, with 8 bases identical to TRBD1. The clonotype was recovered from a human patient who received a combined kidney and bone marrow transplant. Some T cells may trace back to the graft donor. CDR3 residues: CASTLDRADGYTF. CDR3 DNA sequence: TGTGCCAGCACCCTGGACAGGGCTGATGGCTACACCTTC.